This TCR beta chain originates from a study of identical twins. Study findings and constraints: Models underpredicted monozygotic twin sharing of out-of-frame TCR alpha.

This clonotype was counted only a few times. Its antigen remains unknown. CDR1 and CDR2 from the germline V gene are MNHEY and SVGEGT. Trimming took 11 bases from V and 6 from J, leaving 5 bases between them. The CDR3 loop spans 8 amino acids. cDNA carried unique molecular identifiers, and a universal primer site was added by template switching. TCRdb reprocessed the 5' RACE reads with MiXCR, giving one entry per CDR3 protein. The repertoire holds 200,000 to 300,000 distinct CDR3 sequences, with 10% as singletons. This TCR derives from a man aged 45-65 years in good health. The source material was memory T cells sorted from blood. The genes are TRBV6-2 or TRBV6-3 and TRBJ2-7; no definite D call. CDR3 bases: TGTGCCGAATGCGAGCAGTACTTC. Its protein product is CAECEQYF.